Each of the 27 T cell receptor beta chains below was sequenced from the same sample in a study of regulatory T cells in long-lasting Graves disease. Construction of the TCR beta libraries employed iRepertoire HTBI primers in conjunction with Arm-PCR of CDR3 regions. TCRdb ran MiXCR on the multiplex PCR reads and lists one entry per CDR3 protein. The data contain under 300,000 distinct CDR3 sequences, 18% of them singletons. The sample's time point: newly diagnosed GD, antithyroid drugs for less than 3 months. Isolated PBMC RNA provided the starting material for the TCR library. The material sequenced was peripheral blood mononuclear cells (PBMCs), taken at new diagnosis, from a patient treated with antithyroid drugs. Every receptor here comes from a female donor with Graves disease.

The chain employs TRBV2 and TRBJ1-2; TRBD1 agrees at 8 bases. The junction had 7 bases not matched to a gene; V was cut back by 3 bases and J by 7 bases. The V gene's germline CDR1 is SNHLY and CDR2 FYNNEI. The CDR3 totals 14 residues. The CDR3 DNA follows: TGTGCCAGCAGTGAGTGGACAGGGTATGGTGGCTACACCTTC. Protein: CASSEWTGYGGYTF.

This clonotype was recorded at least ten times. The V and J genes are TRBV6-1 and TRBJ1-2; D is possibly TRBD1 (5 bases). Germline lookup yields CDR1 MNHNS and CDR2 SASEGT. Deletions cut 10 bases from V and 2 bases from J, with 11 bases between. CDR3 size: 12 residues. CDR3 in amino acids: CATQGANYGYTF. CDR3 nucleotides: TGTGCCACCCAGGGAGCCAACTATGGCTACACCTTC.

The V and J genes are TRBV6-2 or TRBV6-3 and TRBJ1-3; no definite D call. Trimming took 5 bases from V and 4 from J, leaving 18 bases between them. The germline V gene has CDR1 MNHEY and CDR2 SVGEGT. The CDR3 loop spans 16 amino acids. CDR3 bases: TGTGCCAGCAGTACCTGGAGGGCCCTGGCCGGAAACACCATATATTTT. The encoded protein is CASSTWRALAGNTIYF.

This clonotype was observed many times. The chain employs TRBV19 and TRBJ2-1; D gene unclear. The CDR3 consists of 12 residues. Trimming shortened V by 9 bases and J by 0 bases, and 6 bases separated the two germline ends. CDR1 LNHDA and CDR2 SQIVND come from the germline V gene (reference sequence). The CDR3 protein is CASRSSYNEQFF. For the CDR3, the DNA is TGTGCCAGCAGGAGCTCCTACAATGAGCAGTTCTTC.

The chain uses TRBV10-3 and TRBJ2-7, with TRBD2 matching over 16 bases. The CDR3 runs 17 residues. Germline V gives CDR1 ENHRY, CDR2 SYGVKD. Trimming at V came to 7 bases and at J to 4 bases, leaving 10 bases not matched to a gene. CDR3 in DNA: TGTGCCATCAAGCCTGGGACTAGCGGGAGGGCCGGGTACGAGCAGTACTTC. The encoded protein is CAIKPGTSGRAGYEQYF.

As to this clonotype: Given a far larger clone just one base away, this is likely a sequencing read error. The CDR3 protein is CASSVDGIRAFF. In nucleotides, the CDR3 is TGTGCCAGCAGTGTGGACGGGATAAGGGCTTTCTTT. The chain links TRBV12-3 or TRBV12-4 to TRBJ1-1; D is uncertain. V was clipped by 5 bases and J by 11 bases, with 15 bases between them. The CDR3 contains 12 residues.

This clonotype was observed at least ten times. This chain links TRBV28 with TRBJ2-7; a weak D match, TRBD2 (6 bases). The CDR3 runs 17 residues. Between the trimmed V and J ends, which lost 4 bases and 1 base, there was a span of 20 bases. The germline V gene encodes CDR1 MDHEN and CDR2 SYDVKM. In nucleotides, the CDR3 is TGTGCCAGCAGTTCCACCCGGGGACTCGATTCATCCTACGAGCAGTACTTC. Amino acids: CASSSTRGLDSSYEQYF. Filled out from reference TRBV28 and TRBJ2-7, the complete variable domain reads DVKVTQSSRYLVKRTGEKVFLECVQDMDHENMFWYRQDPGLGLRLIYFSYDVKMKEKGDIPEGYSVSREKKERFSLILESASTNQTSMYLCASSSTRGLDSSYEQYFGPGTRLTVT.

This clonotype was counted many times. The CDR3 here is CASSVDGVDEQFF. As DNA, the CDR3 is TGTGCCAGCAGCGTAGATGGGGTAGATGAGCAGTTCTTC. The chain combines TRBV9 with TRBJ2-1; no clear D gene. CDR1 is SGDLS and CDR2 is YYNGEE in the germline V gene. V lost 0 bases, J lost 8 bases, and 9 bases lay in between. This CDR3 spans 13 amino acids.

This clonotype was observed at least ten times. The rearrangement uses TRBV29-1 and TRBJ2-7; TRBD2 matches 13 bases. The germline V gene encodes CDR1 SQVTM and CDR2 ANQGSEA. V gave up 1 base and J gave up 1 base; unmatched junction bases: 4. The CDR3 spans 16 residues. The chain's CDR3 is CSVEGLAGGISYEQYF. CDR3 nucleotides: TGCAGCGTTGAAGGACTAGCGGGAGGTATATCCTACGAGCAGTACTTC.

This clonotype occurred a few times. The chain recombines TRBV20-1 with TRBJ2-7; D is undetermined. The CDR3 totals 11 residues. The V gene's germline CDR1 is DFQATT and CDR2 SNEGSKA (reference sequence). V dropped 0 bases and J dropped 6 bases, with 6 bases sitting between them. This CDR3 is CSARDLAEQYF. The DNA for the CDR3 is TGCAGTGCTAGAGACCTGGCCGAGCAGTACTTC.

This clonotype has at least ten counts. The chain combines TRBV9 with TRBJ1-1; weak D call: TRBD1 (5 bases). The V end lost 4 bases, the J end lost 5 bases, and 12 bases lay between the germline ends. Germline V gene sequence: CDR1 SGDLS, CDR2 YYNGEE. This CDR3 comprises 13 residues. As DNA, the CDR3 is TGTGCCAGCAGCCGGGGGGATAGTACTGAAGCTTTCTTT. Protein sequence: CASSRGDSTEAFF. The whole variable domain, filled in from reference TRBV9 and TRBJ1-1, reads DSGVTQTPKHLITATGQRVTLRCSPRSGDLSVYWYQQSLDQGLQFLIQYYNGEERAKGNILERFSAQQFPDLHSELNLSSLELGDSALYFCASSRGDSTEAFFGQGTRLTVV.

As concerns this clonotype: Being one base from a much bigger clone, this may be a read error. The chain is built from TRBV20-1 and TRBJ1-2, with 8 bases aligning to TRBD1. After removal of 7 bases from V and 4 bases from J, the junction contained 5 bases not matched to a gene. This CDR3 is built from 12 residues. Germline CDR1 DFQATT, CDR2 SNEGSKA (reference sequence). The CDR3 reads CSDAGQGYGYTF. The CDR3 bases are TGCAGTGACGCTGGACAGGGCTATGGCTACACCTTC.

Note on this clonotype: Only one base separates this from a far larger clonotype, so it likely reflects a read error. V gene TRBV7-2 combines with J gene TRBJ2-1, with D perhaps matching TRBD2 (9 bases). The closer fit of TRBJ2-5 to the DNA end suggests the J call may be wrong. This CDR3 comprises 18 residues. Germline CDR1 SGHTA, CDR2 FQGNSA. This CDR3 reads CASSFDRGGSREGETQYF. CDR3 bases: TGTGCCAGCAGCTTCGACAGGGGAGGATCGCGGGAGGGAGAGACCCAGTACTTC.

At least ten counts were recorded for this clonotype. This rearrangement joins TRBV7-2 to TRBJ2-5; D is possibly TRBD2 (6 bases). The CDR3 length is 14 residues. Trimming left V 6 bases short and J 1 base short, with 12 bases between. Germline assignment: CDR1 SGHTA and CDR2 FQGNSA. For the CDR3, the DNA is TGTGCCAGCAGATCCCCCGGGAGCCAAGAGACCCAGTACTTC. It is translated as CASRSPGSQETQYF.

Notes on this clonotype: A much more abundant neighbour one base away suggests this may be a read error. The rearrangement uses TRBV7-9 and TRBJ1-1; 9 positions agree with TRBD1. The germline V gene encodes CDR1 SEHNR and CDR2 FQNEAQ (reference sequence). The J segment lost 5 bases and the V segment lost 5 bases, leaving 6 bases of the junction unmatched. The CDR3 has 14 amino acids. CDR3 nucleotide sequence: TGTGCCAGCAGCAACAGGGGGCGAGGGACTGAAGCTTTCTTT. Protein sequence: CASSNRGRGTEAFF.

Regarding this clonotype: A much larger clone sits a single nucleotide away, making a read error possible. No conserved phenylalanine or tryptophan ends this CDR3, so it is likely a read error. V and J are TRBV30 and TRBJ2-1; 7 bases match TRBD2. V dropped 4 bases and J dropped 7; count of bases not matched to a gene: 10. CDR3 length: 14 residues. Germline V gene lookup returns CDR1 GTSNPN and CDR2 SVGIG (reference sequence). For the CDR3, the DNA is TGTGCCTGGAAGGAGGCGGGAGCTGGGAATGAGCAGTTCCTC. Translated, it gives CAWKEAGAGNEQFL.

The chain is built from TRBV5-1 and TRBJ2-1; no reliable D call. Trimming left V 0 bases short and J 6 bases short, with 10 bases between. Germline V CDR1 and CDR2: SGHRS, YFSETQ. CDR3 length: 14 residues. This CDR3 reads CASSLEPRSNEQFF. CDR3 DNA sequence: TGCGCCAGCAGCTTGGAGCCTAGAAGCAATGAGCAGTTCTTC.

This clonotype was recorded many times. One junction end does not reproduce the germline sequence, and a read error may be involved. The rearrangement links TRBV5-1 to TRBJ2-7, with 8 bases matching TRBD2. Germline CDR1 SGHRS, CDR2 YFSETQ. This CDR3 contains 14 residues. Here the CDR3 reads CASSLASGPYEQYF. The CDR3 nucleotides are TGTGCCAGCAGCTTGGCTAGCGGGCCGTACGAGCAGTACTTC. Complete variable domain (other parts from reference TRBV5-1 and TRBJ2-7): KAGVTQTPRYLIKTRGQQVTLSCSPISGHRSVSWYQQTPGQGLQFLFEYFSETQRNKGNFPGRFSGRQFSNSRSEMNVSTLELGDSALYLCASSLASGPYEQYFGPGTRLTVT.

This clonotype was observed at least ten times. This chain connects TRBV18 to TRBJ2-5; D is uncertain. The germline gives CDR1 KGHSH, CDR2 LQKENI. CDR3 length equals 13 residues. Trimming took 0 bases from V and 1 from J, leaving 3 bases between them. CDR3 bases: TGTGCCAGCTCACCACCCGCCCAAGAGACCCAGTACTTC. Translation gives CASSPPAQETQYF.

The CDR3: CASSLAWAAEEAFF. The CDR3 region has the DNA TGTGCCAGCAGCTTAGCATGGGCGGCAGAAGAAGCTTTCTTT. The rearrangement uses TRBV7-2 and TRBJ1-1, with no clear D. This CDR3 comprises 14 residues. CDR1 is SGHTA, CDR2 FQGNSA, per germline. V was shortened by 0 bases and J by 8 bases, with 13 bases between the two germline ends.

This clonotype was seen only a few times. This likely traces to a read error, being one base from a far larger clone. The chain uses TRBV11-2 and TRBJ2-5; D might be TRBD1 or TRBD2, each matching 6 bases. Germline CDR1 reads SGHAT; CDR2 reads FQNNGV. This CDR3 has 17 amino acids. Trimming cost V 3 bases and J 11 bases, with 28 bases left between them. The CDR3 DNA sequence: TGTGCCAGCAGCTTTGTAGGGGGGACACGTACCTACAATGAGCAGTACTTC. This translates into CASSFVGGTRTYNEQYF. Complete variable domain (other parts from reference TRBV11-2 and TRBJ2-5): EAGVAQSPRYKIIEKRQSVAFWCNPISGHATLYWYQQILGQGPKLLIQFQNNGVVDDSQLPKDRFSAERLKGVDSTLKIQPAKLEDSAVYLCASSFVGGTRTYNEQYFGPGTRLLVL.

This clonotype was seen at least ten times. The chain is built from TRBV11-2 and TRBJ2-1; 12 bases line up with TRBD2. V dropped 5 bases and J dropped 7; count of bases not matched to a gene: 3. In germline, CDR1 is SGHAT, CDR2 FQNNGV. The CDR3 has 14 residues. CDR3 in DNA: TGTGCCAGCAGCGCAGGACTAGCGGGGAATGAGCAGTTCTTC. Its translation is CASSAGLAGNEQFF.

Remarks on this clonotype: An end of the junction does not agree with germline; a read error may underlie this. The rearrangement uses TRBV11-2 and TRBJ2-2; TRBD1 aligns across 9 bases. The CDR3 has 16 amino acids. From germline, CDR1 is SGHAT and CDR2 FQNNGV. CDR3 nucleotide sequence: TGTGCCGGCAGCTCAACGGGACAGGGGAACACCGGGGAGCTGTTTTTT. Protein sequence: CAGSSTGQGNTGELFF.

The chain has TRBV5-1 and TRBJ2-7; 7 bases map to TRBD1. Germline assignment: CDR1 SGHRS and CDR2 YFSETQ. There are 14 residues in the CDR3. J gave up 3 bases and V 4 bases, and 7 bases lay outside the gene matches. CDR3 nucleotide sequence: TGCGCCAGCAGCACCCGGGACAGACTCTACGAGCAGTACTTC. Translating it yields CASSTRDRLYEQYF.

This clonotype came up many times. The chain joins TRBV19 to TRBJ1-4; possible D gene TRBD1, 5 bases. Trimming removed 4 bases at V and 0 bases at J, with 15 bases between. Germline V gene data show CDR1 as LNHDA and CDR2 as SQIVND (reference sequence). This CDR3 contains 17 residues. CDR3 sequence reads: CASSTAGATATNEKLFF. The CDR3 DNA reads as TGTGCCAGTAGTACGGCCGGGGCCACTGCAACTAATGAAAAACTGTTTTTT.

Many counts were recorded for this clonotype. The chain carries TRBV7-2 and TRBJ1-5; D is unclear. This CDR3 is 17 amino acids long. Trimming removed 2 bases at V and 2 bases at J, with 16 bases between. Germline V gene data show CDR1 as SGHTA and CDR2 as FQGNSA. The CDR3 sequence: CASSLMPVLQGNQPQHF. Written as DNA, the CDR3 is TGTGCCAGCAGCTTAATGCCCGTCCTGCAAGGCAATCAGCCCCAGCATTTT.

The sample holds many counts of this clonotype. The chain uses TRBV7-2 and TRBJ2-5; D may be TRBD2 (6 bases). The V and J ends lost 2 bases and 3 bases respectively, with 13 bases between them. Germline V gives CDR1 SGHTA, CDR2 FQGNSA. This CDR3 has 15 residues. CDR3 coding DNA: TGTGCCAGCAGCTTACGACTAGTTGAGGAAGAGACCCAGTACTTC. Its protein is CASSLRLVEEETQYF.